This TCR beta chain was recorded in a study of blood T cell repertoires in COVID-19. TCRdb's table, derived via immunoSEQ multiplex PCR, lists solely in-frame clones and lacks some. Of 99,000 or so clones listed, 75% to 95% are singletons. There are 15 residues in the CDR3. V trimming: 3 bases; J trimming: 2 bases; junction bases outside the gene matches: 5. CDR1 and CDR2 from the germline V gene are DFQATT and SNEGSKA (reference sequence). Sequencing was done on a sample of peripheral blood. This chain links TRBV20-1 with TRBJ2-1; 9 bases line up with TRBD2. The receptor was isolated from a human donor in a cohort sampled during active COVID-19. CDR3 nucleotides: TGCAGTGCTAGTGGCGGGAGGGCCCCCTACAATGAGCAGTTCTTC. It encodes CSASGGRAPYNEQFF.